This TCR beta chain stems from a study of OX40 agonist ivuxolimab in advanced cancers. Measured with immunoSEQ multiplex PCR; TCRdb has only the in-frame clones, and not every one. The sample includes some 62,000 clones, around 81% of them seen just once. This TCR came from an adult with an advanced solid tumor such as melanoma, head and neck, liver or kidney cancer. Specimen: CD4+ or CD8+ T cells sorted from blood, collected in a trial of the OX40 agonist ivuxolimab.

The CDR3 nucleotides are TGTGCCAGCAGACAGACAGCCGGGGCCTATGGCTACACCTTC. Translated: CASRQTAGAYGYTF. The chain joins TRBV5-6 to TRBJ1-2, with a weak D call TRBD1 (5 bases). The CDR3 covers 14 residues. Trimming pared 5 bases from V and 4 bases from J, leaving 15 bases between. The germline V gene has CDR1 SGHDT and CDR2 YYEEEE.